The rows below give T cell receptor beta chains drawn from one sample of a study of cytomegalovirus exposure and HLA in healthy donors. Data came from immunoSEQ multiplex PCR; TCRdb stores just in-frame clones and leaves some out. Among around 120,000 clones, roughly 80% were seen once, and the ten largest hold around 3%. The sequenced sample consisted of PBMCs. These receptor sequences come from a male donor in good health and CMV-seronegative. Each CDR3 is given with its conserved first and last residue. Each record gives: D gene, J gene, clone size, V gene, CDR3 protein, CDR3 DNA. The D gene is left open where the match is weak. Some rows mark clone size as missing; the rest say once, few, many or name a class of expanded clone.

d_call: TRBD1
j_call: TRBJ2-7
clone_size: .
v_call: TRBV6-1
cdr3_aa: CASRNLDRGAYEQYF
cdr3_nt: TGTGCCAGCAGGAACTTAGACAGGGGCGCCTACGAGCAGTACTTC

d_call: .
j_call: TRBJ2-7
clone_size: .
v_call: TRBV21-1
cdr3_aa: CASSMPRDRDREGVREQYF
cdr3_nt: TGTGCCAGCAGCATGCCCCGGGACAGGGATCGGGAGGGAGTTAGGGAGCAGTACTTC

d_call: TRBD1
j_call: TRBJ2-7
clone_size: .
v_call: TRBV4-2
cdr3_aa: CASSQALSGTGHYEQYF
cdr3_nt: TGTGCCAGCAGCCAAGCCCTTTCGGGGACAGGCCACTACGAGCAGTACTTC

d_call: .
j_call: TRBJ2-5
clone_size: .
v_call: TRBV7-9
cdr3_aa: CASRPINRVKGETQYF
cdr3_nt: TGTGCCAGCAGACCAATTAACAGGGTAAAAGGGGAGACCCAGTACTTC

d_call: .
j_call: TRBJ2-3
clone_size: .
v_call: TRBV7-6
cdr3_aa: CASSLYGTSTDTQYF
cdr3_nt: TGTGCCAGCAGCTTATATGGTACTAGCACAGATACGCAGTATTTT

d_call: TRBD1
j_call: TRBJ2-7
clone_size: .
v_call: TRBV28
cdr3_aa: CASSAPGQLSYEQYF
cdr3_nt: TGTGCCAGCAGTGCGCCGGGACAGCTATCCTACGAGCAGTACTTC

d_call: TRBD1
j_call: TRBJ2-5
clone_size: .
v_call: TRBV10-1
cdr3_aa: CASSPPDRAQETQYF
cdr3_nt: TGCGCCAGCAGCCCTCCGGACAGGGCCCAAGAGACCCAGTACTTC

d_call: .
j_call: TRBJ1-2
clone_size: .
v_call: TRBV6-6
cdr3_aa: CASSSFTPDGYTF
cdr3_nt: TGTGCCAGCAGTTCGTTTACCCCGGATGGCTACACCTTC

d_call: TRBD1
j_call: TRBJ1-1
clone_size: once
v_call: TRBV5-1
cdr3_aa: CASSFLDRGTEAFF
cdr3_nt: TGCGCCAGCAGCTTTTTGGACAGGGGCACTGAAGCTTTCTTT

d_call: TRBD2
j_call: TRBJ2-5
clone_size: .
v_call: TRBV15
cdr3_aa: CATSRRGRFQETQYF
cdr3_nt: TGTGCCACCAGTCGGCGCGGGAGGTTTCAAGAGACCCAGTACTTC

d_call: .
j_call: TRBJ1-2
clone_size: .
v_call: TRBV7-9
cdr3_aa: CASSPGSVGGYGYTF
cdr3_nt: TGTGCCAGCAGCCCCGGGTCTGTAGGAGGCTATGGCTACACCTTC

d_call: TRBD1
j_call: TRBJ2-7
clone_size: .
v_call: TRBV6-6
cdr3_aa: CASSYGQGDEQYF
cdr3_nt: TGTGCCAGCAGTTATGGACAGGGGGACGAGCAGTACTTC

d_call: .
j_call: TRBJ2-1
clone_size: .
v_call: TRBV6-4
cdr3_aa: CASGSGGAYNEQFF
cdr3_nt: TGTGCCAGCGGCAGCGGTGGGGCCTACAATGAGCAGTTCTTC

d_call: TRBD2
j_call: TRBJ2-7
clone_size: .
v_call: TRBV7-9
cdr3_aa: CASSLLRERVNEQYF
cdr3_nt: TGTGCCAGCAGCTTATTGCGGGAGAGGGTGAACGAGCAGTACTTC

d_call: TRBD2
j_call: TRBJ2-7
clone_size: once
v_call: TRBV5-1
cdr3_aa: CASSLAAGGLEQYF
cdr3_nt: TGCGCCAGCAGCTTGGCAGCGGGGGGGCTCGAGCAGTACTTC

d_call: .
j_call: TRBJ2-6
clone_size: .
v_call: TRBV5-4
cdr3_aa: CASSLASSSGANVLTF
cdr3_nt: TGTGCCAGCAGCTTGGCTTCTAGCTCTGGGGCCAACGTCCTGACTTTC

d_call: .
j_call: TRBJ2-7
clone_size: .
v_call: TRBV7-2
cdr3_aa: CASSSRRSYHEQYF
cdr3_nt: TGTGCCAGCAGCTCCCGGAGAAGTTACCACGAGCAGTACTTC

d_call: .
j_call: TRBJ1-4
clone_size: few
v_call: TRBV15
cdr3_aa: CATSRDQGRVNEKLFF
cdr3_nt: TGTGCCACCAGCAGAGATCAGGGCAGGGTTAATGAAAAACTGTTTTTT

d_call: .
j_call: TRBJ2-7
clone_size: .
v_call: TRBV6-6
cdr3_aa: CASSPPPQVNYEQYF
cdr3_nt: TGTGCCAGCAGTCCCCCCCCGCAGGTAAACTACGAGCAGTACTTC

d_call: .
j_call: TRBJ1-6
clone_size: few
v_call: TRBV6-6
cdr3_aa: CASSYGASSSPLHF
cdr3_nt: TGTGCCAGCAGTTACGGAGCCTCCAGTTCACCCCTCCACTTT

d_call: .
j_call: TRBJ2-6
clone_size: .
v_call: TRBV6-1
cdr3_aa: CASNIGDSGANGLTF
cdr3_nt: TGTGCCAGCAACATAGGGGACTCTGGGGCCAACGGCCTGACTTTC

d_call: TRBD2
j_call: TRBJ2-2
clone_size: .
v_call: TRBV7-3
cdr3_aa: CASSLSLAGTGGLFF
cdr3_nt: TGTGCCAGCAGCTTAAGCCTAGCGGGGACCGGGGGGCTGTTTTTT

d_call: TRBD2
j_call: TRBJ2-7
clone_size: .
v_call: TRBV10-3
cdr3_aa: CAIRSSGSAHEQYF
cdr3_nt: TGTGCCATCAGGAGTAGCGGGAGCGCCCACGAGCAGTACTTC

d_call: .
j_call: TRBJ2-2
clone_size: .
v_call: TRBV7-9
cdr3_aa: CASSLNRLSGTGELFF
cdr3_nt: TGTGCCAGCAGCTTGAATCGGCTTAGCGGAACCGGGGAGCTGTTTTTT

d_call: TRBD1
j_call: TRBJ2-7
clone_size: .
v_call: TRBV7-2
cdr3_aa: CASTRRQGSYEQYF
cdr3_nt: TGTGCCAGCACGCGCCGACAGGGTTCCTACGAGCAGTACTTC

d_call: .
j_call: TRBJ1-4
clone_size: .
v_call: TRBV5-6
cdr3_aa: CASSSFWRGSVEKLFF
cdr3_nt: TGTGCCAGCAGCTCATTTTGGCGGGGGAGTGTTGAAAAACTGTTTTTT

d_call: TRBD1
j_call: TRBJ2-7
clone_size: .
v_call: TRBV29-1
cdr3_aa: CSVSLHSGQASGQYF
cdr3_nt: TGCAGCGTCTCTTTACACTCCGGACAGGCAAGCGGGCAGTACTTC

d_call: TRBD1
j_call: TRBJ1-1
clone_size: .
v_call: TRBV5-5
cdr3_aa: CASSLGTGARDTEAFF
cdr3_nt: TGTGCCAGCAGCTTGGGGACAGGGGCCCGCGACACTGAAGCTTTCTTT

d_call: .
j_call: TRBJ2-7
clone_size: .
v_call: TRBV7-6
cdr3_aa: CASSSTRDIPYEQYF
cdr3_nt: TGTGCCAGCAGTTCCACCAGGGATATTCCCTACGAGCAGTACTTC

d_call: .
j_call: TRBJ2-5
clone_size: .
v_call: TRBV2
cdr3_aa: CASSGDYQETQYF
cdr3_nt: TGTGCCAGCAGTGGGGACTACCAAGAGACCCAGTACTTC

d_call: .
j_call: TRBJ1-4
clone_size: .
v_call: TRBV5-6
cdr3_aa: CASSSQGGAEKLFF
cdr3_nt: TGTGCCAGCAGCTCACAGGGAGGGGCTGAAAAACTGTTTTTT

d_call: .
j_call: TRBJ1-2
clone_size: .
v_call: TRBV19
cdr3_aa: CASTLGRNYGYTF
cdr3_nt: TGTGCCAGTACCTTGGGGCGGAACTATGGCTACACCTTC

d_call: .
j_call: TRBJ1-4
clone_size: .
v_call: TRBV6-5
cdr3_aa: CASRGTGGNEKLFF
cdr3_nt: TGTGCCAGCAGGGGAACGGGAGGGAATGAAAAACTGTTTTTT

d_call: TRBD2
j_call: TRBJ2-3
clone_size: .
v_call: TRBV7-9
cdr3_aa: CASSFPGTSGGRPPDTQYF
cdr3_nt: TGTGCCAGCAGCTTCCCTGGGACTAGCGGGGGGCGCCCCCCAGATACGCAGTATTTT

d_call: .
j_call: TRBJ1-1
clone_size: .
v_call: TRBV10-2
cdr3_aa: CASTDQVNTEAFF
cdr3_nt: TGCGCCAGCACCGACCAGGTGAACACTGAAGCTTTCTTT

d_call: .
j_call: TRBJ2-2
clone_size: .
v_call: TRBV6-5
cdr3_aa: CASRRGHQNTGELFF
cdr3_nt: TGTGCCAGCAGAAGGGGACACCAGAACACCGGGGAGCTGTTTTTT

d_call: .
j_call: TRBJ1-3
clone_size: .
v_call: TRBV5-1
cdr3_aa: CASSLDRSSGNTIYF
cdr3_nt: TGCGCCAGCAGCTTGGATCGGAGCTCTGGAAACACCATATATTTT

d_call: .
j_call: TRBJ1-1
clone_size: .
v_call: TRBV5-8
cdr3_aa: CASSHPLRGNTEAFF
cdr3_nt: TGTGCCAGCAGCCACCCCCTTCGGGGGAACACTGAAGCTTTCTTT

d_call: TRBD2
j_call: TRBJ2-3
clone_size: once
v_call: TRBV4-1
cdr3_aa: CASSQEMAGGGTDTQYF
cdr3_nt: TGCGCCAGCAGCCAAGAGATGGCGGGGGGCGGGACAGATACGCAGTATTTT

d_call: TRBD1
j_call: TRBJ1-1
clone_size: .
v_call: TRBV25-1
cdr3_aa: CASTPVGGAAEAFF
cdr3_nt: TGTGCCAGCACCCCTGTAGGGGGCGCCGCTGAAGCTTTCTTT

d_call: TRBD1
j_call: TRBJ2-2
clone_size: .
v_call: TRBV19
cdr3_aa: CASSIPTGLNTGELFF
cdr3_nt: TGTGCCAGTAGTATCCCGACAGGGTTGAACACCGGGGAGCTGTTTTTT

d_call: .
j_call: TRBJ2-7
clone_size: .
v_call: TRBV2
cdr3_aa: CASTQDSYEQYF
cdr3_nt: TGTGCCAGCACCCAGGACAGCTACGAGCAGTACTTC

d_call: TRBD1
j_call: TRBJ1-2
clone_size: .
v_call: TRBV7-9
cdr3_aa: CSSSFLKNPTGTGYTF
cdr3_nt: TGTTCCAGCAGCTTTCTAAAGAATCCGACAGGGACGGGCTACACCTTC

d_call: .
j_call: TRBJ1-6
clone_size: .
v_call: TRBV5-4
cdr3_aa: CASSLGPSNSPLHF
cdr3_nt: TGTGCCAGCAGCTTGGGCCCGAGTAATTCACCCCTCCACTTT

d_call: TRBD1
j_call: TRBJ2-7
clone_size: .
v_call: TRBV4-2
cdr3_aa: CARRGQGTHEQYF
cdr3_nt: TGTGCCAGAAGGGGGCAGGGAACCCACGAGCAGTACTTC

d_call: .
j_call: TRBJ1-2
clone_size: .
v_call: TRBV28
cdr3_aa: CASRSQGQYGYTF
cdr3_nt: TGTGCCAGCAGATCTCAGGGGCAATATGGCTACACCTTC

d_call: TRBD1
j_call: TRBJ1-2
clone_size: .
v_call: TRBV27
cdr3_aa: CASSLLLGTGVNYGYTF
cdr3_nt: TGTGCCAGCAGTTTATTGTTAGGGACAGGGGTTAACTATGGCTACACCTTC

d_call: .
j_call: TRBJ1-1
clone_size: .
v_call: TRBV28
cdr3_aa: CASSLWSAEAEAFF
cdr3_nt: TGTGCCAGCAGTTTATGGTCCGCGGAGGCTGAAGCTTTCTTT

d_call: TRBD2
j_call: TRBJ2-5
clone_size: .
v_call: TRBV7-2
cdr3_aa: CASSLAGGVETQYF
cdr3_nt: TGTGCCAGCAGCTTAGCGGGGGGGGTCGAGACCCAGTACTTC

d_call: .
j_call: TRBJ2-7
clone_size: .
v_call: TRBV25-1
cdr3_aa: CASSEPRQGGYEQYF
cdr3_nt: TGTGCCAGCAGTGAACCGCGCCAGGGGGGTTACGAGCAGTACTTC

d_call: TRBD2
j_call: TRBJ2-1
clone_size: .
v_call: TRBV18
cdr3_aa: CASSISLPGLSNEQFF
cdr3_nt: TGTGCCAGCTCAATTTCCCTTCCGGGACTATCGAATGAGCAGTTCTTC

d_call: .
j_call: TRBJ1-1
clone_size: .
v_call: TRBV29-1
cdr3_aa: CSVSTGPNTEAFF
cdr3_nt: TGCAGCGTCTCGACAGGCCCGAACACTGAAGCTTTCTTT

d_call: TRBD2
j_call: TRBJ2-7
clone_size: .
v_call: TRBV27
cdr3_aa: CASNPAGVGNEQYF
cdr3_nt: TGTGCCAGCAATCCAGCGGGAGTAGGAAACGAGCAGTACTTC

d_call: TRBD1
j_call: TRBJ2-1
clone_size: few
v_call: TRBV6-4
cdr3_aa: CASSVAGGRNEQFF
cdr3_nt: TGTGCCAGCAGTGTTGCAGGGGGCAGGAATGAGCAGTTCTTC

d_call: .
j_call: TRBJ1-4
clone_size: once
v_call: TRBV6-1
cdr3_aa: CASSEVGGRATNEKLFF
cdr3_nt: TGTGCCAGCAGTGAAGTCGGGGGGCGGGCGACTAATGAAAAACTGTTTTTT

d_call: TRBD1
j_call: TRBJ2-1
clone_size: few
v_call: TRBV7-9
cdr3_aa: CSSSSPQGGSSYNEQFF
cdr3_nt: TGTTCCAGCAGCTCCCCGCAAGGGGGCAGCTCCTACAATGAGCAGTTCTTC

d_call: .
j_call: TRBJ1-4
clone_size: .
v_call: TRBV4-2
cdr3_aa: CASSQRGGTNEKLFF
cdr3_nt: TGTGCCAGCAGCCAGCGGGGGGGCACTAATGAAAAACTGTTTTTT